The 20 T cell receptor beta chains below come from one sample, sequenced in a study of cytomegalovirus exposure and HLA in healthy donors listed by TCRdb under 2017. Library construction relied on the immunoSEQ multiplex PCR assay. For the multiplex PCR, a mixture combining 60 forward primers for TCR Vbeta segments and 13 reverse primers for TCR Jbeta segments was used. TCRdb's version of the immuneACCESS table is confined to in-frame rearrangements and falls short of the full clone set. An unresolved V gene accounts for under half of the shortfall where checked; the remainder is of unknown origin. This sample gives under 250,000 clones in total; approximately 80% of them show up just once. In total, the top ten clones hold about a tenth of the sample. Specimen: PBMCs. The receptors here all came from a woman aged 45 to 65 in good health and CMV-seropositive.

The V gene is TRBV7-2, the J gene TRBJ2-7, with TRBD1 identical over 8 bases. Germline V CDR1 and CDR2: SGHTA, FQGNSA. The CDR3 runs to 13 residues. After removal of 8 bases from V and 3 bases from J, the junction contained 6 bases not matched to a gene. The CDR3, as DNA: TGTGCCAGCGAGCCAGGACAGGGCTACGAGCAGTACTTC. As protein: CASEPGQGYEQYF.

This clone was observed a few times. The genes are TRBV5-1 and TRBJ2-3; 8 positions agree with TRBD2. The germline gives CDR1 SGHRS, CDR2 YFSETQ. J gave up 5 bases and V 0 bases, and 5 bases lay outside the gene matches. This CDR3 has 15 residues. The CDR3 loop is CASSLAGRGLDTQYF. The CDR3, as DNA: TGCGCCAGCAGCTTGGCCGGGAGGGGTTTAGATACGCAGTATTTT.

This chain uses TRBV7-2 with TRBJ2-7; D not certain. The V gene's germline CDR1 is SGHTA and CDR2 FQGNSA. The CDR3 is made up of 14 amino acids. V was cut by 0 bases and J by 1 base, with 7 bases left in between. DNA of the CDR3: TGTGCCAGCAGCTTAGCGTCCCAGTCCTACGAGCAGTACTTC. This encodes CASSLASQSYEQYF.

The chain combines TRBV7-9 with TRBJ1-5; D perhaps matches TRBD1 (6 bases). Germline-derived CDR1 and CDR2 are SEHNR and FQNEAQ (reference sequence). The V and J ends lost 3 bases and 2 bases respectively, with 8 bases between them. The CDR3 sequence is 14 residues long. The DNA of the CDR3 is TGTGCCAGCAGCTTTTCAGGGGGCAATCAGCCCCAGCATTTT. Protein sequence: CASSFSGGNQPQHF.

The rearrangement uses TRBV28 and TRBJ1-2; TRBD1 agrees at 8 bases. Per the germline V gene, CDR1 is MDHEN and CDR2 is SYDVKM. The V and J ends lost 6 bases and 8 bases, in that order; junction bases with no gene match: 5. The CDR3 sequence is 12 residues long. CDR3 in amino acids: CASRVRGQGYTF. In DNA, the CDR3 is TGTGCCAGCAGGGTCAGGGGGCAGGGCTACACCTTC.

This clone was seen once. This chain connects TRBV5-8 to TRBJ1-3; the D is unclear. The germline V and J ends were trimmed by 4 bases and 0 bases, with 11 bases remaining between them. Germline lookup yields CDR1 SGHTS and CDR2 YDEGEE. This CDR3 has 15 amino acids. The DNA for the CDR3 is TGTGCCAGCAGCCGAGGTCGCAGCTCTGGAAACACCATATATTTT. Amino acids: CASSRGRSSGNTIYF.

This rearrangement joins TRBV5-6 to TRBJ1-4; perhaps TRBD1 as D (5 bases). Trimming removed 3 bases at V and 8 bases at J, with 29 bases between. Germline CDR1 SGHDT, CDR2 YYEEEE. The CDR3 is 19 residues long. The CDR3 sequence: CASSSTSGQWSATLEKLFF. DNA for the CDR3: TGTGCCAGCAGCTCGACCTCAGGGCAGTGGAGTGCAACCCTCGAAAAACTGTTTTTT.

The V and J genes are TRBV19 and TRBJ1-1, with 7 nucleotides matching TRBD1. J was trimmed by 7 bases and V by 1 base; bases with no gene match: 3. In germline, CDR1 is LNHDA, CDR2 SQIVND (reference sequence). The CDR3 contains 13 residues. CDR3 bases: TGTGCCAGTAGTATAGGGGGACAGAATGAAGCTTTCTTT. The encoded protein is CASSIGGQNEAFF.

The rearrangement links TRBV30 to TRBJ1-2; 10 nucleotides agree with TRBD1. The junction had 7 bases not matched to a gene; V was cut back by 2 bases and J by 4 bases. Germline CDR1 GTSNPN, CDR2 SVGIG (reference sequence). The CDR3 consists of 15 residues. The CDR3 loop reads CAWSTPGQGTYGYTF. CDR3 in DNA: TGTGCCTGGAGTACTCCGGGACAGGGGACCTATGGCTACACCTTC.

In regard to this clone: Different DNA sequences within this sample yield the same CDR3. This chain uses TRBV18 with TRBJ1-1; no clear D gene. Germline V CDR1 and CDR2: KGHSH, LQKENI. V gave up 6 bases and J gave up 1 base, with 9 bases separating them. The CDR3 totals 13 residues. CDR3 amino acids: CASSPGRNTEAFF. Written as DNA, the CDR3 is TGTGCCAGCTCCCCCGGGAGGAACACTGAAGCTTTCTTT.

The chain links TRBV7-2 to TRBJ1-1; a weak D match, TRBD1 (6 bases). V was trimmed by 0 bases and J by 5 bases, leaving 13 bases between them. The length of the CDR3 is 15 residues. Germline CDR1 and CDR2: SGHTA and FQGNSA. The CDR3 nucleotides are TGTGCCAGCAGCTTAGCTCGGGGGGCCCGGACTGAAGCTTTCTTT. This gives the protein CASSLARGARTEAFF.

The rearrangement links TRBV9 to TRBJ1-4, with D possibly being TRBD1 (6 bases). V lost 0 bases, J lost 0 bases, and 12 bases lay in between. CDR1 SGDLS and CDR2 YYNGEE come from the germline V gene. CDR3 size: 17 residues. CDR3 region: CASSVEAGTSTNEKLFF. CDR3 nucleotides: TGTGCCAGCAGCGTAGAAGCCGGGACATCAACTAATGAAAAACTGTTTTTT.

The V gene is TRBV11-2, the J gene TRBJ1-3; possible D gene TRBD1, 6 bases. The germline gives CDR1 SGHAT, CDR2 FQNNGV. The CDR3 consists of 14 residues. The V gene lost 8 bases and the J gene lost 1 base, with 12 bases spanning the gap. The CDR3 DNA sequence: TGTGCCAGCGGGATACAGGGTTCTGGAAACACCATATATTTT. Encoded protein: CASGIQGSGNTIYF.

The V and J genes are TRBV5-1 and TRBJ2-3; 9 bases agree with TRBD2. J lost 4 bases, V lost 0 bases, and 9 bases had no gene match. CDR1 and CDR2 (germline): SGHRS, YFSETQ. The CDR3 spans 17 residues. CDR3 DNA: TGCGCCAGCAGCTTGGTTGCGGGGGGGCTCTATGCAGATACGCAGTATTTT. Its protein product is CASSLVAGGLYADTQYF.

On this clone: As the CDR3 is not closed by the conserved phenylalanine or tryptophan, this likely results from a read error. The limits of the CDR3 on the DNA are not certain, so only TCRdb's listed CDR3 is given. This chain joins TRBV29-1 and TRBJ1-2. Germline assignment: CDR1 SQVTM and CDR2 ANQGSEA. 8 amino acids form the CDR3, both terminal residues included. Here the CDR3 reads CSVETFTS.

This sequence joins TRBV6-5 and TRBJ1-1; unclear D gene. The V end lost 4 bases, the J end lost 3 bases, and 15 bases lay between the germline ends. The CDR3 is 15 residues long. Germline values: CDR1 MNHEY, CDR2 SVGAGI. The CDR3 DNA follows: TGTGCCAGCAGTTGGGTCGGACGGGGTGACACTGAAGCTTTCTTT. Translating it yields CASSWVGRGDTEAFF.

The V and J genes are TRBV6-1 and TRBJ2-6; 9 bases are shared with TRBD1. Germline values: CDR1 MNHNS, CDR2 SASEGT. The CDR3 runs 15 residues. V was clipped by 7 bases and J by 2 bases; unmatched bases: 3. The CDR3 protein is CASTRQGAGANVLTF. The CDR3 nucleotides read TGTGCCAGCACCCGACAGGGGGCTGGGGCCAACGTCCTGACTTTC.

The chain links TRBV7-2 to TRBJ2-5; a weak D match, TRBD1 (6 bases). V lost 1 base and J 5 bases, leaving 20 bases between the germline ends. Germline V gene sequence: CDR1 SGHTA, CDR2 FQGNSA. The CDR3 covers 17 residues. The CDR3 nucleotides read TGTGCCAGCAGCTTAGAAGGTGTCGGTGGGGGCAGTGAGACCCAGTACTTC. Amino acid sequence: CASSLEGVGGGSETQYF.

V usage is TRBV19 and J usage is TRBJ2-5; a weak D match, TRBD2 (5 bases). The CDR3 totals 11 residues. Trimming took off 6 bases at V and 5 bases at J, with 7 bases between the two ends. Per the germline V gene, CDR1 is LNHDA and CDR2 is SQIVND (reference sequence). The CDR3 protein is CASRRGETQYF. CDR3 bases: TGTGCCAGTAGGAGAGGGGAGACCCAGTACTTC.

In its sample, this clone was seen a few times. The chain employs TRBV27 and TRBJ1-2; possibly TRBD1 for D (6 bases). From germline, CDR1 is MNHEY and CDR2 SMNVEV (reference sequence). Trimming removed 6 bases at V and 0 bases at J, with 14 bases between. The CDR3 loop spans 15 amino acids. DNA for the CDR3: TGTGCCAGCAGCCGAAACACAGGGACTAACTATGGCTACACCTTC. Amino acids: CASSRNTGTNYGYTF.